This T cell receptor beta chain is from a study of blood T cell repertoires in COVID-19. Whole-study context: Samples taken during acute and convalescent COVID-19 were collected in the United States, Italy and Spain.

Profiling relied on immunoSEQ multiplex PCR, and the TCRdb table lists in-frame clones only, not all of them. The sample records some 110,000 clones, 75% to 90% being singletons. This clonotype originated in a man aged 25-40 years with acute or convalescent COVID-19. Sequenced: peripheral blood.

The CDR3 loop reads CASSFRGQNTEAFF. The CDR3 DNA sequence: TGTGCCAGCAGCTTCCGGGGACAGAACACTGAAGCTTTCTTT. The rearrangement joins TRBV6-5 to TRBJ1-1; possible D gene TRBD1, 6 bases. Germline-derived CDR1 and CDR2 are MNHEY and SVGAGI. V lost 6 bases and J 1 base, leaving 12 bases between the germline ends. The CDR3 runs to 14 residues.